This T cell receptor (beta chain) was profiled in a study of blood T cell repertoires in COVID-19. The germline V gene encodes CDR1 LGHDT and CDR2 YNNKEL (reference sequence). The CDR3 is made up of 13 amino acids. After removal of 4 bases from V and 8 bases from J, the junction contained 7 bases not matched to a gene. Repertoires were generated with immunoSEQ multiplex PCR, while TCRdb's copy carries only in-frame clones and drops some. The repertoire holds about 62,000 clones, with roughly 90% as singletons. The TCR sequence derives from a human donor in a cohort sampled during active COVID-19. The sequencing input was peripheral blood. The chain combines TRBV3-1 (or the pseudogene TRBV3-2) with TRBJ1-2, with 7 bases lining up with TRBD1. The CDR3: CASSLDRVRGYTF. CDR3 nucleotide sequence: TGTGCCAGCAGCCTAGACAGGGTGAGAGGCTACACCTTC.